This T cell receptor beta chain comes out of a study of T cells after posttransplantation cyclophosphamide. This clone was counted ten times or more. The target antigen is unknown. After removal of 0 bases from V and 3 bases from J, the junction contained 8 bases not matched to a gene. The CDR3 extends over 16 amino acids. The germline V gene encodes CDR1 SGDLS and CDR2 YYNGEE. Clones were sequenced by immunoSEQ multiplex PCR, and TCRdb holds only the in-frame ones, with some missing. The data show approximately 35,000 clones, with none appearing a single time. Overall study findings and caveats: Later blood repertoires were often dominated by clones from the donor CD8+ memory compartment. Blood and skin or GI T cell repertoires showed limited TRB overlap.

Sequencing input: PBMCs. The origin of this receptor is a girl between 10 and 17 years old in good health, CMV-negative, and a related stem cell transplant donor. The chain couples TRBV9 to TRBJ1-2; 7 bases agree with TRBD1. CDR3 in DNA: TGTGCCAGCAGCGTAGGGGGTCTACAGGGGCACTATGGCTACACCTTC. Translating it yields CASSVGGLQGHYGYTF.